Following are 25 T cell receptor beta chains from one sample sequenced in a study of OX40 agonist ivuxolimab in advanced cancers. Some clones are missing from TCRdb's copy, which holds only in-frame ones; the method was immunoSEQ multiplex PCR. This sample yields 60,000 to 100,000 clones, of which around 92% are seen a single time; roughly 11% belongs to the top ten. Sequences were derived from CD4+ or CD8+ T cells sorted from blood, sampled in a trial of the OX40 agonist ivuxolimab. Receptor source: an adult with an advanced solid tumor such as melanoma, head and neck, liver or kidney cancer.

This chain joins TRBV29-1 and TRBJ2-7; D is perhaps TRBD2 (6 bases). Trimming shortened V by 7 bases and J by 4 bases, and 8 bases separated the two germline ends. Germline V gene data show CDR1 as SQVTM and CDR2 as ANQGSEA. The CDR3 spans 10 residues. CDR3 sequence reads: CSGGDYEQYF. The CDR3 DNA reads as TGCAGCGGGGGGGATTACGAGCAGTACTTC.

V usage is TRBV27 and J usage is TRBJ2-1; either TRBD1 or TRBD2 may supply D (5 bases each). CDR1 MNHEY and CDR2 SMNVEV come from the germline V gene (reference sequence). V was pared by 6 bases and J by 7 bases, with 25 bases between. The CDR3 has 17 amino acids. CDR3 residues: CASSLNPGAPSKNEQFF. The DNA of the CDR3 is TGTGCCAGCAGCCTCAATCCCGGGGCTCCGTCTAAGAATGAGCAGTTCTTC.

The chain is built from TRBV27 and TRBJ1-3, with TRBD1 identical over 9 bases. Per germline, CDR1 MNHEY and CDR2 SMNVEV (reference sequence). Trimming at V came to 5 bases and at J to 2 bases, leaving 4 bases not matched to a gene. The CDR3 sequence is 15 residues long. The CDR3 sequence: CASSPGQGPGNTIYF. DNA of the CDR3: TGTGCCAGCAGTCCCGGACAGGGGCCTGGAAACACCATATATTTT.

The CDR3 DNA reads TGTGCCAGCAGCCACCTAGCGGGGGATCACAATGAGCAGTTCTTC. This sequence encodes CASSHLAGDHNEQFF. The J gene is TRBJ2-1, the V gene TRBV4-2, with 10 bases aligning to TRBD2. The V segment lost 3 bases and the J segment 5 bases; nucleotides outside the gene matches: 4. CDR1 LGHNA and CDR2 YNFKEQ come from the germline V gene. The length of the CDR3 is 15 residues.

The J gene is TRBJ1-5, the V gene TRBV27, with D maybe TRBD1 (5 bases). The CDR3 totals 13 residues. V lost 3 bases, J lost 5 bases, and 8 bases lay in between. Germline V CDR1 and CDR2: MNHEY, SMNVEV (reference sequence). The CDR3 region is CASSFGRDQPQHF. In DNA form, the CDR3 reads TGTGCCAGCAGTTTCGGCAGGGATCAGCCCCAGCATTTT.

In nucleotides, the CDR3 is TGTGCCAGCAGCTCGGGCGGGGGGTACTCCTACAATGAGCAGTTCTTC. This sequence encodes CASSSGGGYSYNEQFF. The chain links TRBV13 to TRBJ2-1; 8 nucleotides agree with TRBD2. CDR1 and CDR2 from the germline V gene are PRHDT and FYEKMQ (reference sequence). V was clipped by 4 bases and J by 0 bases; unmatched bases: 5. CDR3 length equals 16 residues.

The V call is TRBV5-5, the J call TRBJ2-7, with 9 bases that match TRBD1. CDR1 is SGHKS and CDR2 is YYEKEE in the germline V gene (reference sequence). This CDR3 contains 15 residues. After removal of 3 bases from V and 4 bases from J, the junction contained 8 bases not matched to a gene. The CDR3 DNA reads TGTGCCAGCAGCTGGCCCGGGACAGGGAAATACGAGCAGTACTTC. Protein product: CASSWPGTGKYEQYF.

The rearrangement links TRBV30 to TRBJ2-7; unclear D gene. The CDR3 has 15 residues. Deletions cut 0 bases from V and 6 bases from J, with 18 bases between. The germline CDR1 and CDR2 sequences are GTSNPN and SVGIG (reference sequence). The CDR3 DNA is TGTGCCTGGAGTGTATGGTCGCCAGGTTCGGGCGAGCAGTACTTC. Protein sequence: CAWSVWSPGSGEQYF.

The rearrangement uses TRBV7-3 and TRBJ2-5; TRBD1 or TRBD2 may be the D gene (6 bases each). The CDR3 has 15 residues. V was trimmed by 5 bases and J by 5 bases, leaving 18 bases between them. CDR1 and CDR2 (germline): SGHTA, FQGTGA. CDR3 in amino acids: CASSALGGHGETQYF. The CDR3 nucleotides read TGTGCCAGCAGCGCCTTGGGGGGCCATGGGGAGACCCAGTACTTC.

This clone was found once. The V gene is TRBV28, the J gene TRBJ1-6; D unresolved. The CDR3 is made up of 17 amino acids. Trimming took 8 bases from V and 0 from J, leaving 17 bases between them. The germline CDR1 and CDR2 sequences are MDHEN and SYDVKM. CDR3 residues: CASHEVQESSYNSPLHF. DNA of the CDR3: TGTGCCAGCCACGAGGTCCAGGAGAGCTCCTATAATTCACCCCTCCACTTT.

The gene calls are TRBV11-2 and TRBJ2-2; tentatively, D is TRBD1 (6 bases). The V end was cut by 6 bases, the J end by 4 bases, with 12 bases between. The CDR3 consists of 14 residues. In germline, CDR1 is SGHAT, CDR2 FQNNGV. The DNA for the CDR3 is TGTGCCAGCAGTCCAGGGGTCGGCACCGGGGAGCTGTTTTTT. This codes for CASSPGVGTGELFF.

The chain has TRBV7-9 and TRBJ2-1; D remains ambiguous. V lost 6 bases to trimming and J lost 5 bases, with 8 bases between them. The germline CDR1 and CDR2 sequences are SEHNR and FQNEAQ (reference sequence). The CDR3 is 12 amino acids. For the CDR3, the DNA is TGTGCCAGCAGTTCGGACGACAATGAGCAGTTCTTC. Encoded protein: CASSSDDNEQFF.

The chain joins TRBV9 to TRBJ2-2; D ambiguous. The CDR3 is 13 amino acids. CDR1 is SGDLS, CDR2 YYNGEE, per germline. Trimming removed 2 bases at V and 5 bases at J, with 7 bases between. This CDR3 is CASSVVLTGELFF. The CDR3 nucleotides read TGTGCCAGCAGCGTGGTTCTAACCGGGGAGCTGTTTTTT.

The rearrangement links TRBV11-2 to TRBJ2-7; D ambiguous. The germline gives CDR1 SGHAT, CDR2 FQNNGV. Trimming removed 5 bases from V and 5 bases from J, with 13 bases in between. CDR3 length equals 13 residues. The CDR3 protein is CASSLTPIHEQYF. The CDR3 bases are TGTGCCAGCAGCCTCACTCCCATCCACGAGCAGTACTTC.

CDR3 residues: CASSLVAGPHEQYF. Written as DNA, the CDR3 is TGTGCCAGCAGCTTAGTCGCGGGGCCCCACGAGCAGTACTTC. The V call is TRBV7-9, the J call TRBJ2-7; tentative D call: TRBD2 (6 bases). Germline V gives CDR1 SEHNR, CDR2 FQNEAQ (reference sequence). The CDR3 extends over 14 amino acids. V was shortened by 1 base and J by 5 bases, with 12 bases between the two germline ends.

The chain couples TRBV4-1 to TRBJ2-5; no firm D call. CDR3 length: 12 amino acids. The germline CDR1 and CDR2 sequences are MGHRA and YSYEKL. With 8 bases removed from V and 5 bases from J, the gap between germline ends came to 12 bases. The CDR3 here is CASSSGYETQYF. The CDR3 bases are TGCGCCAGCTCCTCGGGTTACGAGACCCAGTACTTC.

The chain has TRBV19 and TRBJ1-2; 8 bases are shared with TRBD1. The trim removed 8 bases at V and 0 bases at J, leaving 17 bases unmatched. Germline CDR1 is LNHDA and CDR2 is SQIVND (reference sequence). The CDR3 runs 18 residues. The CDR3 reads CASSNGHQMGQANYGYTF. The CDR3, as DNA: TGTGCCAGTTCGAACGGTCATCAGATGGGACAGGCTAACTATGGCTACACCTTC. Based on the CDR3 plus reference TRBV19 and TRBJ1-2, the full variable domain is DGGITQSPKYLFRKEGQNVTLSCEQNLNHDAMYWYRQDPGQGLRLIYYSQIVNDFQKGDIAEGYSVSREKKESFPLTVTSAQKNPTAFYLCASSNGHQMGQANYGYTFGSGTRLTVV.

The gene calls are TRBV19 and TRBJ1-1, with unresolved D. Germline CDR1 is LNHDA and CDR2 is SQIVND (reference sequence). This CDR3 comprises 15 residues. The V end was cut by 4 bases, the J end by 7 bases, with 19 bases between. The CDR3 sequence is CASSTTPTALNEAFF. The CDR3, as DNA: TGTGCCAGTAGTACGACTCCGACCGCCCTCAATGAAGCTTTCTTT. The variable domain in full, completed from reference TRBV19 and TRBJ1-1, reads DGGITQSPKYLFRKEGQNVTLSCEQNLNHDAMYWYRQDPGQGLRLIYYSQIVNDFQKGDIAEGYSVSREKKESFPLTVTSAQKNPTAFYLCASSTTPTALNEAFFGQGTRLTVV.

Here the CDR3 DNA reads TGTGCCAGCAGTGAAGTGGGACTAGCGGGGGGGCAAGAGACCCAGTACTTC. Encoded protein: CASSEVGLAGGQETQYF. V usage is TRBV2 and J usage is TRBJ2-5, with TRBD2 identical over 16 bases. The CDR3 has 17 amino acids. With 1 base clipped from V and 2 bases from J, the junction kept 1 base outside the gene matches. Germline V CDR1 and CDR2: SNHLY, FYNNEI.

The chain uses TRBV27 and TRBJ1-6; tentative D call: TRBD1 (5 bases). This CDR3 contains 16 residues. V was clipped by 7 bases and J by 0 bases, with 13 bases between them. Germline CDR1 MNHEY, CDR2 SMNVEV (reference sequence). CDR3 in amino acids: CASNPGQPSYNSPLHF. The CDR3 DNA reads as TGTGCCAGCAATCCAGGGCAACCCTCCTATAATTCACCCCTCCACTTT.

The rearrangement links TRBV4-1 to TRBJ2-5; possibly TRBD1 for D (7 bases). Germline V gene lookup returns CDR1 MGHRA and CDR2 YSYEKL. Trimming cost V 4 bases and J 5 bases, with 17 bases left between them. The CDR3 consists of 15 residues. CDR3 loop: CASSPPGGTRETQYF. CDR3 sequence (DNA): TGCGCCAGCAGCCCCCCAGGGGGGACGAGGGAGACCCAGTACTTC.

The CDR3 nucleotides read TGTGCCAGCAGTTACGAGACGATCGAGCAGTACTTC. Protein product: CASSYETIEQYF. The J gene is TRBJ2-7, the V gene TRBV6-6; D not certain. V shed 2 bases and J shed 6 bases, with 8 bases lying between them. This CDR3 comprises 12 residues. Germline V lookup: CDR1 MNHNY, CDR2 SVGAGI (reference sequence).

The V and J genes are TRBV5-8 and TRBJ1-2, with D unresolved. The CDR3 totals 15 residues. V was trimmed by 0 bases and J by 4 bases, leaving 13 bases between them. CDR1 SGHTS and CDR2 YDEGEE come from the germline V gene. DNA for the CDR3: TGTGCCAGCAGCTTGGGGGCACTGTTCGGCTATGGCTACACCTTC. It specifies CASSLGALFGYGYTF.

The chain uses TRBV7-9 and TRBJ1-2; 7 nucleotides align to TRBD1. The CDR3 is made up of 14 amino acids. Trimming at V came to 5 bases and at J to 0 bases, leaving 3 bases not matched to a gene. The germline gives CDR1 SEHNR, CDR2 FQNEAQ (reference sequence). In DNA, the CDR3 is TGTGCCAGCAGCATACAGGGGTCTAACTATGGCTACACCTTC. Residues: CASSIQGSNYGYTF.

This sequence joins TRBV14 and TRBJ1-3, with TRBD1 matching 7 bases. The germline V gene has CDR1 SGHDN and CDR2 FVKESK. This CDR3 has 13 amino acids. J gave up 8 bases and V 6 bases, and 7 bases lay outside the gene matches. The DNA of the CDR3 is TGTGCCAGCAGTCTCGACAGGGAGGACACCATATATTTT. Encoded protein: CASSLDREDTIYF.